The 6 T cell receptor beta chains below were found in one sample sequenced in a study of T cells in Graves' hyperthyroidism and ophthalmopathy. Regions amplified from RNA transcripts were the TCR beta CDR3 regions. The TCR CDR3 first-round RT-PCR relied on the HTBI primer set. TCRdb re-derived calls from the multiplex PCR reads in MiXCR, one entry per CDR3 protein. The sample holds about 25,000 distinct CDR3 sequences; approximately 54% are singletons and the top ten take about 26%. The sequenced material came from blood. These receptors were obtained from a woman in her forties with Graves' hyperthyroidism that later progressed to Graves' ophthalmopathy.

Relative to its sample, this clonotype is medium-sized. The J gene is TRBJ2-1, the V gene TRBV9; 8 bases agree with TRBD2. This CDR3 has 13 residues. Germline V gene data show CDR1 as SGDLS and CDR2 as YYNGEE. V trimming: 3 bases; J trimming: 10 bases; junction bases outside the gene matches: 6. This CDR3 reads CASSAASGLEQFF. DNA of the CDR3: TGTGCCAGCAGCGCCGCTAGCGGGTTGGAGCAGTTCTTC.

The chain couples TRBV20-1 to TRBJ2-1, with 9 bases identical to TRBD2. V shed 6 bases and J 7 bases; nucleotides not matched to a gene: 10. Looked up from germline, CDR1 is DFQATT and CDR2 is SNEGSKA (reference sequence). This CDR3 is built from 14 residues. CDR3 in amino acids: CSAPLAGRGNEQFF. CDR3 DNA: TGCAGTGCGCCTCTAGCGGGGAGGGGGAATGAGCAGTTCTTC.

This clonotype occurred many times. The genes are TRBV20-1 and TRBJ2-7; the D gene is possibly TRBD2 (5 bases). V was trimmed by 0 bases and J by 4 bases, leaving 19 bases between them. There are 16 residues in the CDR3. Per germline, CDR1 DFQATT and CDR2 SNEGSKA (reference sequence). The CDR3 spells CSARDGSSGNVYEQYF. CDR3 DNA sequence: TGCAGTGCTAGAGATGGGAGCAGTGGGAATGTGTACGAGCAGTACTTC.

This clonotype has only one observation. This rearrangement joins TRBV5-1 to TRBJ1-4; 9 bases line up with TRBD1. The CDR3 has 15 residues. CDR1 is SGHRS and CDR2 is YFSETQ in the germline V gene. Trimming at V came to 0 bases and at J to 4 bases, leaving 1 base not matched to a gene. CDR3 nucleotide sequence: TGCGCCAGCAGCTTGGGGGACAGGGTTAATGAAAAACTGTTTTTT. Translation gives CASSLGDRVNEKLFF.

V gene TRBV20-1 combines with J gene TRBJ2-3; the match to TRBD2 covers 7 bases. This CDR3 is 15 amino acids long. Germline V gene lookup returns CDR1 DFQATT and CDR2 SNEGSKA (reference sequence). The V gene end was trimmed by 5 bases and the J gene end by 2 bases; junction bases not matched to a gene: 10. This CDR3 reads CSARGGVSVTDTQYF. CDR3 DNA sequence: TGCAGTGCTCGGGGAGGGGTTAGCGTCACAGATACGCAGTATTTT.

This clonotype came up once. This chain uses TRBV7-3 with TRBJ2-1; a possible D gene is TRBD1 (6 bases). The V end lost 1 base, the J end lost 1 base, and 8 bases lay between the germline ends. Per germline, CDR1 SGHTA and CDR2 FQGTGA. The CDR3 spans 15 residues. The CDR3 loop reads CASSLNRASYNEQFF. The CDR3 DNA follows: TGTGCCAGCAGCTTAAACAGGGCATCCTACAATGAGCAGTTCTTC.